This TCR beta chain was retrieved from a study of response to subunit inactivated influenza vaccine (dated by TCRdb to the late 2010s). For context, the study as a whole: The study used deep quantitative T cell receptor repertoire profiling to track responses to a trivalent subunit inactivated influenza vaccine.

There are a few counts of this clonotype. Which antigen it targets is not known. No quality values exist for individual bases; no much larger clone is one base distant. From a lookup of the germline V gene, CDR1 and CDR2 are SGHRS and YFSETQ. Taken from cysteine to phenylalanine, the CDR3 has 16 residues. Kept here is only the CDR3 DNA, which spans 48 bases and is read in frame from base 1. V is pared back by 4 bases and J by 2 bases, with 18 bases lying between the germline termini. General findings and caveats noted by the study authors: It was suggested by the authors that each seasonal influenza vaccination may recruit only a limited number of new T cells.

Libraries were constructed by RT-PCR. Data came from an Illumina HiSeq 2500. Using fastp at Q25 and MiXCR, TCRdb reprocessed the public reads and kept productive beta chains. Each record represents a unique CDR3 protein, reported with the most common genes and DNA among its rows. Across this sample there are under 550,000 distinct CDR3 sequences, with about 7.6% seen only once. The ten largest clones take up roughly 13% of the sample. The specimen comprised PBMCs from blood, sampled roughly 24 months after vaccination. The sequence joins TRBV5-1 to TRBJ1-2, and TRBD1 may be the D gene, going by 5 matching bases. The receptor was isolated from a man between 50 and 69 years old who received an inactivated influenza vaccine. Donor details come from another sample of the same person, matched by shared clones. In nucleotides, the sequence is TGCGCCAGCAGCCCGGAGAGTGGGGGGAGGAACTATGGCTACACCTTC. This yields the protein CASSPESGGRNYGYTF.